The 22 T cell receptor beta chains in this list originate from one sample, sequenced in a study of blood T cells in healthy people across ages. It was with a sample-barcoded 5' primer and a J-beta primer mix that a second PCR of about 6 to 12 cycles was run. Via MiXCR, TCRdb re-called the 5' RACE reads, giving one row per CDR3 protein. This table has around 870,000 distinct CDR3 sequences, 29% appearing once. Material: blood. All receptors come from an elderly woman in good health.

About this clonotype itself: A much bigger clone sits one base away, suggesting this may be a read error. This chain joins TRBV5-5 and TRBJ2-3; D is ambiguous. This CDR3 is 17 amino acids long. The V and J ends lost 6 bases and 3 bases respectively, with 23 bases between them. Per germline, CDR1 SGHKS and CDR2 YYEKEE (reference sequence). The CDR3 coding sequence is TGTGCCAGCACCTCCCCGTTAGAGAGAATAAAAACAGATACGCAGTATTTT. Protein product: CASTSPLERIKTDTQYF.

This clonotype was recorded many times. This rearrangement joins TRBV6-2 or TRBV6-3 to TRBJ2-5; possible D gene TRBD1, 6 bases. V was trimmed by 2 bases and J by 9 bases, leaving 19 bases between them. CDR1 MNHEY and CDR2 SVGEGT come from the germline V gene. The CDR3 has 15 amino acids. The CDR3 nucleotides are TGTGCCAGCAGTTACCTGGGGGCGCAAGGTATTCCCCAGTACTTC. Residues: CASSYLGAQGIPQYF.

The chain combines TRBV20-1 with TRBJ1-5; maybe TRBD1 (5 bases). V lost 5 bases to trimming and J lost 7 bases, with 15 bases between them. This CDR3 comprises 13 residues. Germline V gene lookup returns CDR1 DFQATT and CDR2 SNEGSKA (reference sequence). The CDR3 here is CSAGTSPGQPQHF. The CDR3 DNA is TGCAGTGCTGGGACTTCCCCCGGCCAGCCCCAGCATTTT.

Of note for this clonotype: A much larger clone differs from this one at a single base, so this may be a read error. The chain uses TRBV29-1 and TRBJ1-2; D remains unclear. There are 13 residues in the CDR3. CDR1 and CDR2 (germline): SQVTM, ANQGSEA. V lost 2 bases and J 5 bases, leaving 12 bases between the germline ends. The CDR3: CSVETGRRYGYTF. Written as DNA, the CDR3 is TGCAGCGTTGAAACTGGCAGGCGATATGGCTACACCTTC.

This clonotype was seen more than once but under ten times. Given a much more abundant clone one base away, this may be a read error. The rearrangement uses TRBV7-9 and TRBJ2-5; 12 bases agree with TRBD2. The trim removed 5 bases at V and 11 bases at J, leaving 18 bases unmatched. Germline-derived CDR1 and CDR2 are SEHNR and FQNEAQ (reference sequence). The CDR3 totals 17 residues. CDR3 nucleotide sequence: TGTGCCAGCAGCCCCGCTAGCGGGGGGGCAGCGTACAATGAGCAGTACTTC. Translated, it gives CASSPASGGAAYNEQYF.

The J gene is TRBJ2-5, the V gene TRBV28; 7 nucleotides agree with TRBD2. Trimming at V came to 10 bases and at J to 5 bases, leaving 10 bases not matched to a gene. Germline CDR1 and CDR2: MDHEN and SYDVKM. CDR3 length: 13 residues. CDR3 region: CANSGLTVETQYF. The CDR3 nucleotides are TGTGCCAACTCGGGACTAACTGTCGAGACCCAGTACTTC. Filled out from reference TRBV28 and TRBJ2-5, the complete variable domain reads DVKVTQSSRYLVKRTGEKVFLECVQDMDHENMFWYRQDPGLGLRLIYFSYDVKMKEKGDIPEGYSVSREKKERFSLILESASTNQTSMYLCANSGLTVETQYFGPGTRLLVL.

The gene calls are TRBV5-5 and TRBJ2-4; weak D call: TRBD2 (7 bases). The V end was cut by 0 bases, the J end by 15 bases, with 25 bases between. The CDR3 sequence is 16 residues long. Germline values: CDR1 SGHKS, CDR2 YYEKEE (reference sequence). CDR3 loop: CASSLASGGVNYERYF. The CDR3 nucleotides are TGTGCCAGCAGCTTGGCCTCGGGGGGCGTCAACTACGAGCGGTACTTC.

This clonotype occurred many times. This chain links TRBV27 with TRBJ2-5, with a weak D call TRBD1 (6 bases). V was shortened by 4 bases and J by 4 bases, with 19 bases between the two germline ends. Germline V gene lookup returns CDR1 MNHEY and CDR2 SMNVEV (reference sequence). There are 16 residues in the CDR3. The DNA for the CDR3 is TGTGCCAGCAGTTCAAAGACAGGACGAAGGGGAGAGACCCAGTACTTC. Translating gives CASSSKTGRRGETQYF.

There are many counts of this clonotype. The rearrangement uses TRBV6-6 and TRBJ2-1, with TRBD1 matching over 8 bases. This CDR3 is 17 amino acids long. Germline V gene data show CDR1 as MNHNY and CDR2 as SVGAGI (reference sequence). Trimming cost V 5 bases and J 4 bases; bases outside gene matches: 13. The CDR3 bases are TGTGCCAGCAGTCGCTCCGGGACAGGCTTGGGTTACAATGAGCAGTTCTTC. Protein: CASSRSGTGLGYNEQFF.

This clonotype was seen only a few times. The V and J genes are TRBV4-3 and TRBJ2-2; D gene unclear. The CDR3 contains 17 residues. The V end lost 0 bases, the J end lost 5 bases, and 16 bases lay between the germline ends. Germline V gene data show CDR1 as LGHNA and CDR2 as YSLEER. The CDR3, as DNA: TGCGCCAGCAGCCAAGATCTTATCGGCGTTGGAACCGGGGAGCTGTTTTTT. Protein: CASSQDLIGVGTGELFF.

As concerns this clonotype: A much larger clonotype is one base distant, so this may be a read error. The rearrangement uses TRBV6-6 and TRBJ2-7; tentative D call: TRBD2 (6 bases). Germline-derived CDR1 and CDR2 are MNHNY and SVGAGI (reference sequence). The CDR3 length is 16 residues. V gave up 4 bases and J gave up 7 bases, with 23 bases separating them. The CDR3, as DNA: TGTGCCAGCAGTTCCTTCGGCGGGATAGCTTACAATGAGCAGTACTTC. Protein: CASSSFGGIAYNEQYF.

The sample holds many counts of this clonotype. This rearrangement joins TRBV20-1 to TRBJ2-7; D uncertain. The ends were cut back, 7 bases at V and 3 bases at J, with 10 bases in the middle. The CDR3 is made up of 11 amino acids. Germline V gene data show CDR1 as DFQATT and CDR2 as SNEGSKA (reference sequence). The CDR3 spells CSGPIGYEQYF. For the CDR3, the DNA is TGCAGTGGGCCGATCGGCTACGAGCAGTACTTC.

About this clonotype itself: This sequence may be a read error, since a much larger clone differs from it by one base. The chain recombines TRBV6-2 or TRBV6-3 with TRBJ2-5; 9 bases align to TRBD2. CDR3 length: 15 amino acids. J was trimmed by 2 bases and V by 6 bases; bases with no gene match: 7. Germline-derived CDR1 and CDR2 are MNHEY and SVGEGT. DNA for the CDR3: TGTGCCAGCAGACCCGGCGGGGGGGGACAAGAGACCCAGTACTTC. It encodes CASRPGGGGQETQYF.

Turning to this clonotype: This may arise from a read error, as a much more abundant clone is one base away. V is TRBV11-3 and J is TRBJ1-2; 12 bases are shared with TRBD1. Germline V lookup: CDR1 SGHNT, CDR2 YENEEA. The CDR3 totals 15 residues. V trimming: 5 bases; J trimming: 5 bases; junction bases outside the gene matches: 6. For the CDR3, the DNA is TGTGCCAGCAGCACCGGGACAGGGGGCTCGTATGGCTACACCTTC. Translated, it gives CASSTGTGGSYGYTF. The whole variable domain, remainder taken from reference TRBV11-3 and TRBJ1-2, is EAGVVQSPRYKIIEKKQPVAFWCNPISGHNTLYWYLQNLGQGPELLIRYENEEAVDDSQLPKDRFSAERLKGVDSTLKIQPAELGDSAVYLCASSTGTGGSYGYTFGSGTRLTVV.

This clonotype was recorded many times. CDR3 protein: CSVSQLSDTQYF. Written as DNA, the CDR3 is TGCAGCGTTAGCCAACTAAGCGATACGCAGTATTTT. The gene calls are TRBV29-1 and TRBJ2-3, with no clear D. The CDR3 length is 12 residues. The V end lost 5 bases, the J end lost 6 bases, and 12 bases lay between the germline ends. Looked up from germline, CDR1 is SQVTM and CDR2 is ANQGSEA.

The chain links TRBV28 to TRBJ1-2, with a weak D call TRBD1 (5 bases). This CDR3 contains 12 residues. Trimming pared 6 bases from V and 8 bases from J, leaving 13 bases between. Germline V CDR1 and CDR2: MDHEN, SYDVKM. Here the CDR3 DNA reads TGTGCCAGCAGCCTCAGGGATGTGGGCTACACCTTC. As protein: CASSLRDVGYTF.

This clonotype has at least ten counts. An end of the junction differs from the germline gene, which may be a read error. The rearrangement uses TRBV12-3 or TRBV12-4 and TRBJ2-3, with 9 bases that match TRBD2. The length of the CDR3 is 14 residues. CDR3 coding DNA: TGCGAACCACCTAGCGGGGAGAGTCCAGATACGCAGTATTTT. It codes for CEPPSGESPDTQYF.

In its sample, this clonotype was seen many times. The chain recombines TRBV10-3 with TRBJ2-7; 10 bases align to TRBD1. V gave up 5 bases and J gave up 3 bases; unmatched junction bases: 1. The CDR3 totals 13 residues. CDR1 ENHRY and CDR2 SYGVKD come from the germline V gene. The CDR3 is CAISRDRGYEQYF. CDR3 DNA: TGTGCCATCAGTAGGGACAGGGGCTACGAGCAGTACTTC.

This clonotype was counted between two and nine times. CDR3 DNA: TGTGCCAGCAGTCCGGACAGGTGGAGCTCCTACGAGCAGTACTTC. It codes for CASSPDRWSSYEQYF. V and J are TRBV2 and TRBJ2-7, with 7 nucleotides matching TRBD1. Looked up from germline, CDR1 is SNHLY and CDR2 is FYNNEI. The ends lost 5 bases at V and 0 bases at J; junction bases unmatched: 7. The CDR3 has 15 amino acids.

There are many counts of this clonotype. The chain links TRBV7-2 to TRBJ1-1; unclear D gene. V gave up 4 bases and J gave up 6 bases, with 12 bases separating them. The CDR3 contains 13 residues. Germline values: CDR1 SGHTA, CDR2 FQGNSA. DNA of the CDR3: TGTGCCAGCAGCTCTCAGACACGTTCTGAAGCTTTCTTT. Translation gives CASSSQTRSEAFF.

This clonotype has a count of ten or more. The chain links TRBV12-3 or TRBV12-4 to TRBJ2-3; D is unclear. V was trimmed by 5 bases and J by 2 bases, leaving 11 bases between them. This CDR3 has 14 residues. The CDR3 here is CASSTIKDTDTQYF. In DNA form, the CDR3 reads TGTGCCAGCAGTACGATCAAAGACACAGATACGCAGTATTTT.

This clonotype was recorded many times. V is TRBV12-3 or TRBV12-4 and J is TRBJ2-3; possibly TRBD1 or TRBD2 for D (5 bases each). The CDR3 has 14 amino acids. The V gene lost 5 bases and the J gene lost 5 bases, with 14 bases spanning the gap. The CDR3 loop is CASSRGGSQDTQYF. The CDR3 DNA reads TGTGCCAGCAGTCGTGGGGGTTCCCAAGATACGCAGTATTTT.